This T cell receptor beta chain was identified during a study of CD8 T cells in Susac syndrome. Study overall: The sequenced Susac syndrome patients included over 5 who had clinically active disease and under 10 who were in remission.

With V trimmed by 7 bases and J by 7 bases, 7 bases remained unmatched. Germline CDR1 LNHDA, CDR2 SQIVND (reference sequence). The CDR3 contains 15 residues. RNA was extracted with the RNeasy kit, and a quantity of roughly 0.5 to 1 ug was reverse transcribed using random hexamers. Via MiXCR, TCRdb re-called the immunoSEQ multiplex PCR reads, giving one row per CDR3 protein. The sample lists under 250,000 distinct CDR3 sequences, about 95% seen once, with roughly 0.14% in the top ten. Diagnostic criteria for definite or probable disease, in their recently defined form, were met by the patients with Susac syndrome.

V and J are TRBV19 and TRBJ1-6, with 10 bases aligning to TRBD1. Sequenced material: CD4+ T cells from PBMCs. This clonotype was obtained from a human donor with Susac syndrome. The CDR3 region has the DNA TGTGCCAGTACCGACAGGGGGCTTGGGAATTCACCCCTCCACTTT. Protein product: CASTDRGLGNSPLHF.